What follows are 27 T cell receptor beta chains derived from one specimen sequenced in a study of blood T cell repertoires in COVID-19. TCRdb keeps only in-frame clones here, not all; method: immunoSEQ multiplex PCR. The table lists 150,000 to 200,000 clones, around 80% of them singletons, with less than 6% in the top ten. Sequencing was performed on PBMCs or T cells enriched from blood (not recorded which). The source of these receptors is a man aged 40-50 years who had recovered from COVID-19.

The chain employs TRBV7-9 and TRBJ1-1; TRBD1 aligns across 9 bases. V shed 5 bases and J 5 bases; nucleotides not matched to a gene: 9. CDR1 is SEHNR, CDR2 FQNEAQ, per germline (reference sequence). CDR3 size: 15 residues. CDR3 sequence: CASSPRGTGQTEAFF. The CDR3 region has the DNA TGTGCCAGCAGCCCAAGGGGGACAGGGCAAACTGAAGCTTTCTTT.

V is TRBV6-6 and J is TRBJ1-1; maybe TRBD1 (5 bases). The CDR3 sequence is 15 residues long. Trimming shortened V by 0 bases and J by 0 bases, and 8 bases separated the two germline ends. The V gene's germline CDR1 is MNHNY and CDR2 SVGAGI (reference sequence). This CDR3 reads CASSYSQGLNTEAFF. DNA of the CDR3: TGTGCCAGCAGTTACTCTCAGGGTCTGAACACTGAAGCTTTCTTT.

This sequence joins TRBV9 and TRBJ1-5, with D possibly matching TRBD1 (5 bases). Germline assignment: CDR1 SGDLS and CDR2 YYNGEE. The CDR3 consists of 14 residues. V dropped 0 bases and J dropped 6 bases, with 10 bases sitting between them. The CDR3 DNA reads TGTGCCAGCAGCGTAGAAGGCGGGACTCAGCCCCAGCATTTT. It specifies CASSVEGGTQPQHF.

The chain uses TRBV10-2 and TRBJ2-5, with TRBD2 identical over 9 bases. Germline values: CDR1 WSHSY, CDR2 SAAADI. This CDR3 has 15 residues. V trimming: 7 bases; J trimming: 5 bases; junction bases outside the gene matches: 11. The CDR3 sequence is CASKRLAGVWETQYF. CDR3 bases: TGCGCCAGCAAACGCTTAGCGGGGGTCTGGGAGACCCAGTACTTC.

J is TRBJ2-1 and V is TRBV5-1, with 7 bases matching TRBD2. V lost 0 bases, J lost 4 bases, and 10 bases stayed unmatched. The CDR3 covers 17 residues. Germline V gives CDR1 SGHRS, CDR2 YFSETQ. For the CDR3, the DNA is TGCGCCAGCAGCTTGGATCCTAGCGGCATGCTTTACAATGAGCAGTTCTTC. Residues: CASSLDPSGMLYNEQFF.

This clone was observed once. The gene calls are TRBV7-8 and TRBJ2-5; 7 bases are shared with TRBD1. Germline V gene lookup returns CDR1 SGHVS and CDR2 FQNEAQ. The CDR3 spans 14 residues. V was clipped by 5 bases and J by 2 bases; unmatched bases: 5. The CDR3 loop reads CASSATGQQETQYF. CDR3 DNA: TGTGCCAGCAGCGCCACGGGACAGCAAGAGACCCAGTACTTC.

V usage is TRBV2 and J usage is TRBJ2-1; tentatively, D is TRBD1 (5 bases). Trimming shortened V by 2 bases and J by 6 bases, and 8 bases separated the two germline ends. The CDR3 sequence is 13 residues long. Germline V lookup: CDR1 SNHLY, CDR2 FYNNEI. CDR3 DNA: TGTGCCAGCAGTGAACAGGGTAGCAATGAGCAGTTCTTC. Protein product: CASSEQGSNEQFF.

The rearrangement links TRBV24-1 to TRBJ2-5, with TRBD1 as a possible D gene (6 bases). V was clipped by 7 bases and J by 7 bases, with 21 bases between them. The CDR3 is made up of 15 amino acids. Germline lookup yields CDR1 KGHDR and CDR2 SFDVKD. CDR3 nucleotides: TGTGCCACCAGGGATACATCAGGGGCGCAGGGGACCCAGTACTTC. Protein: CATRDTSGAQGTQYF.

The CDR3 nucleotides read TGTGCCACCAGTGACCTTGATCGGAGCACCTACGAGCAGTACTTC. It codes for CATSDLDRSTYEQYF. V gene TRBV24-1 combines with J gene TRBJ2-7; D remains unclear. CDR3 length: 15 residues. Germline assignment: CDR1 KGHDR and CDR2 SFDVKD. With 4 bases removed from V and 2 bases from J, the gap between germline ends came to 14 bases.

The gene calls are TRBV6-5 and TRBJ2-7; tentatively, D is TRBD1 (5 bases). This CDR3 is 14 amino acids long. V was trimmed by 7 bases and J by 0 bases, leaving 13 bases between them. Germline lookup yields CDR1 MNHEY and CDR2 SVGAGI. The CDR3 spells CASTGSGSSYEQYV. The DNA for the CDR3 is TGTGCCAGCACAGGGTCAGGCAGCTCCTACGAGCAGTACGTC.

This clone has just a few counts. The chain is built from TRBV19 and TRBJ1-5; TRBD1 aligns across 8 bases. Per germline, CDR1 LNHDA and CDR2 SQIVND (reference sequence). The CDR3 has 15 amino acids. The junction had 4 bases not matched to a gene; V was cut back by 3 bases and J by 3 bases. Here the CDR3 reads CASSMQGAYNQPQHF. The CDR3 nucleotides are TGTGCCAGTAGTATGCAGGGGGCTTACAATCAGCCCCAGCATTTT.

This clone was seen just once. The chain combines TRBV19 with TRBJ2-2, with D hard to call. The germline V gene encodes CDR1 LNHDA and CDR2 SQIVND (reference sequence). Trimming pared 3 bases from V and 6 bases from J, leaving 8 bases between. This CDR3 is built from 13 residues. CDR3 coding DNA: TGTGCCAGTAGTATCCCGTTCCCCGGGGAGCTGTTTTTT. The encoded protein is CASSIPFPGELFF.

This clone was detected a few times. The CDR3 nucleotides read TGTGCCAGCAGACGTGACAGGGGCTATGGGGCCAACGTCCTGACTTTC. It encodes CASRRDRGYGANVLTF. The chain has TRBV5-8 and TRBJ2-6, with TRBD1 matching over 8 bases. The germline V gene has CDR1 SGHTS and CDR2 YDEGEE. The CDR3 runs to 16 residues. J lost 3 bases, V lost 5 bases, and 7 bases had no gene match.

This chain connects TRBV3-1 (or the pseudogene TRBV3-2) to TRBJ2-7; possible D gene TRBD2, 5 bases. The CDR3 is 15 residues long. Germline V CDR1 and CDR2: LGHDT, YNNKEL (reference sequence). V shed 4 bases and J shed 2 bases, with 15 bases lying between them. CDR3 loop: CASSRAGLVAYEQYF. The DNA for the CDR3 is TGTGCCAGCAGCCGAGCTGGACTTGTTGCCTACGAGCAGTACTTC.

The genes are TRBV18 and TRBJ1-4; no clear D gene. The CDR3 covers 14 residues. The V gene lost 5 bases and the J gene lost 5 bases, with 12 bases spanning the gap. Germline V gene lookup returns CDR1 KGHSH and CDR2 LQKENI. Written as DNA, the CDR3 is TGTGCCAGCTCAACCCGAACCCAGAATGAAAAACTGTTTTTT. It translates to CASSTRTQNEKLFF.

In nucleotides, the CDR3 is TGTGCCAGTAGTAGCGGACTAGCGGGGGTCTACGAGCAGTACGTC. Translated, it gives CASSSGLAGVYEQYV. The J gene is TRBJ2-7, the V gene TRBV19; 13 bases align to TRBD2. Germline CDR1 is LNHDA and CDR2 is SQIVND (reference sequence). The CDR3 contains 15 residues. V lost 4 bases to trimming and J lost 3 bases; unmatched junction nucleotides: 3.

This clone was seen once. The rearrangement links TRBV3-1 (or the pseudogene TRBV3-2) to TRBJ1-2, with TRBD1 matching over 7 bases. With V trimmed by 0 bases and J by 9 bases, 4 bases remained unmatched. Per germline, CDR1 LGHDT and CDR2 YNNKEL (reference sequence). The CDR3 is made up of 13 amino acids. The CDR3 bases are TGTGCCAGCAGCCAAGAGAGACAGGGAAGCTACACCTTC. The encoded protein is CASSQERQGSYTF.

The chain recombines TRBV5-4 with TRBJ2-7, with 9 bases aligning to TRBD1. Germline-derived CDR1 and CDR2 are SGHNT and YYREEE (reference sequence). Trimming took 3 bases from V and 3 from J; bases not matched to a gene: 7. The length of the CDR3 is 15 residues. The CDR3 spells CASSSNRGLDYEQYF. In DNA form, the CDR3 reads TGTGCCAGCAGCTCCAACAGGGGGCTAGACTACGAGCAGTACTTC.

With regard to this clone: Additional DNA sequences in this sample encode the identical CDR3. The chain employs TRBV29-1 and TRBJ1-1; 7 nucleotides match TRBD1. The CDR3 has 13 residues. Unmatched junction bases numbered 5, after V lost 5 bases and J lost 2 bases. Germline V CDR1 and CDR2: SQVTM, ANQGSEA. The CDR3 sequence: CSVSQGGNTEAFF. The DNA of the CDR3 is TGCAGCGTTTCGCAGGGGGGAAACACTGAAGCTTTCTTT.

This chain connects TRBV5-1 to TRBJ1-1; D is uncertain. Germline V gene sequence: CDR1 SGHRS, CDR2 YFSETQ. The CDR3 loop spans 13 amino acids. With 3 bases removed from V and 1 base from J, the gap between germline ends came to 7 bases. CDR3 amino acids: CASSSRRNTEAFF. CDR3 DNA sequence: TGCGCCAGCAGCTCGCGAAGGAACACTGAAGCTTTCTTT.

This chain uses TRBV4-2 with TRBJ2-1; 8 nucleotides line up with TRBD2. CDR1 LGHNA and CDR2 YNFKEQ come from the germline V gene. V gave up 1 base and J gave up 10 bases; unmatched junction bases: 6. This CDR3 spans 14 amino acids. The CDR3 nucleotides read TGTGCCAGCAGCCAAGCCGGGACTAGTTCGGAGCAGTTCTTC. This translates into CASSQAGTSSEQFF.

V and J are TRBV19 and TRBJ2-5, with D possibly matching TRBD1 (6 bases). Trimming stripped 4 bases from V and 5 bases from J, with 14 bases between. The CDR3 covers 14 residues. CDR1 LNHDA and CDR2 SQIVND come from the germline V gene (reference sequence). CDR3 bases: TGTGCCAGTAGTAGCCGGGACATCAGGGAGACCCAGTACTTC. The encoded protein is CASSSRDIRETQYF.

The chain uses TRBV10-1 and TRBJ2-6; D is perhaps TRBD1 (6 bases). Deletions cut 7 bases from V and 0 bases from J, with 28 bases between. The germline V gene has CDR1 WNHNN and CDR2 SYGVQD (reference sequence). The CDR3 consists of 21 residues. The CDR3 DNA sequence: TGCGCCAGCATCCGAGGACAGTCCCAAACATACCCCGGCTCTGGGGCCAACGTCCTGACTTTC. Translated: CASIRGQSQTYPGSGANVLTF.

This chain joins TRBV18 and TRBJ1-3; D not resolved. Germline lookup yields CDR1 KGHSH and CDR2 LQKENI. Trimming took off 11 bases at V and 0 bases at J, with 11 bases between the two ends. The CDR3 spans 13 residues. The DNA for the CDR3 is TGTGCCGCTGCGGGAAACTCTGGAAACACCATATATTTT. It codes for CAAAGNSGNTIYF.

This rearrangement joins TRBV6-5 to TRBJ1-5, with TRBD1 matching over 8 bases. Unmatched junction bases numbered 5, after V lost 7 bases and J lost 6 bases. The V gene's germline CDR1 is MNHEY and CDR2 SVGAGI. The CDR3 totals 13 residues. DNA for the CDR3: TGTGCCAGCACCGGACAGGGACTTCAGCCCCAGCATTTT. Translated: CASTGQGLQPQHF.

The chain recombines TRBV21-1 with TRBJ1-4. TRBV21-1 is marked as a pseudogene. The CDR3 sequence is 15 residues long. The CDR3 spells CASSKGGGVNEKLFF. CDR3 bases: TGTGCCAGCAGCAAAGGAGGAGGGGTTAATGAAAAACTGTTTTTT.

This chain joins TRBV11-2 and TRBJ2-5; 10 bases are shared with TRBD2. The CDR3 has 15 amino acids. The germline gives CDR1 SGHAT, CDR2 FQNNGV. Unmatched junction bases numbered 8, after V lost 3 bases and J lost 7 bases. The CDR3 sequence is CASSLGGLASATQYF. In DNA form, the CDR3 reads TGTGCCAGCAGCTTGGGGGGACTAGCGAGCGCGACCCAGTACTTC.